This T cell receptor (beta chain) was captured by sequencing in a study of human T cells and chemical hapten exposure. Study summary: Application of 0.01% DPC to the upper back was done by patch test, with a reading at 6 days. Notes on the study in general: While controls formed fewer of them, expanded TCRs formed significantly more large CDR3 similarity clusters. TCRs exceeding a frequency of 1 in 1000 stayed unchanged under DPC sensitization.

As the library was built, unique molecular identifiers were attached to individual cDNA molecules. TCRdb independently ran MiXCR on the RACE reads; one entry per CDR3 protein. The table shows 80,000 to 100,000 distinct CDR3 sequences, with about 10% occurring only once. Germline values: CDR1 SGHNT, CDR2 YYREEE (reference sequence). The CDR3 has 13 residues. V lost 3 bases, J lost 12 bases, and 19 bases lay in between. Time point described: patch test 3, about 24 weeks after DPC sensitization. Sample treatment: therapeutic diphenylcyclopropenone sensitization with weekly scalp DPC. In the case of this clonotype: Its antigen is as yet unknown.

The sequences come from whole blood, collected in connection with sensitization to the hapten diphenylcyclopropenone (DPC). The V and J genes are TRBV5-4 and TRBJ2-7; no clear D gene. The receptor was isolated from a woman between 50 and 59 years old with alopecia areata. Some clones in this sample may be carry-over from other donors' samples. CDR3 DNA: TGTGCCAGCAGCTCCTGGTCCCGACCCGCGGCGTACTTC. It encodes CASSSWSRPAAYF.